This T cell receptor (beta chain) was documented in a study of T-cell memory formation after mild COVID-19. TCRdb re-called the 5' RACE reads through MiXCR, storing one row per CDR3 protein. The sample contains 150,000 to 200,000 distinct CDR3 sequences, approximately 15% of which appear only once. This clonotype was counted only a few times. Per germline, CDR1 SGHTA and CDR2 FQGNSA. This CDR3 region has 13 residues. Trimming cost V 4 bases and J 7 bases, with 14 bases left between them. The V and J genes are TRBV7-2 and TRBJ2-7; D perhaps matches TRBD1 (5 bases). This TCR came from an adult woman who had mild COVID-19 (a few samples of this study predate the infection). Cell type and time point are not known. The sample taken for sequencing was PBMCs or a T cell subset sorted from them (not recorded which). The CDR3 bases are TGTGCCAGCAGCTCAGGTTGGGGCTGGGAGCAGTACTTC. It yields the protein CASSSGWGWEQYF.